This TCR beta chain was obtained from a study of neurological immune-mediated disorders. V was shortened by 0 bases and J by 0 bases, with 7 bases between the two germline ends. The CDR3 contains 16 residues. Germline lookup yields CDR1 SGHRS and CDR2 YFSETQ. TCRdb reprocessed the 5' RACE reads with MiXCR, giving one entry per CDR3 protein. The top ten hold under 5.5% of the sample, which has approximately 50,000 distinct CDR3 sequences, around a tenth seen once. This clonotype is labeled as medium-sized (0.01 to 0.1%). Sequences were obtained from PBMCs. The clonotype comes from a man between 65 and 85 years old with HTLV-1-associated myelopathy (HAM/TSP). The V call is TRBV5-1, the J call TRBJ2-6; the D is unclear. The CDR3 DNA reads TGCGCCAGCAGCTTGGCCGCAGGCTCTGGGGCCAACGTCCTGACTTTC. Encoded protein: CASSLAAGSGANVLTF.